This TCR beta chain was found in a study of blood T cell repertoires in COVID-19. Study-wide background: The United States, Italy and Spain were the sources of the acute and convalescent COVID-19 samples. The cDNA or gDNA used as material had been derived from T cells, B-cell-depleted T cells, or PBMCs.

In the source study's methods: Amplification from reference gene primers served as the basis for estimated nucleated cell counts. Assay: immunoSEQ multiplex PCR; the TCRdb copy retains only in-frame clones and omits some. Clonal size and the V and J genes are those of that table, whereas D and trimming came from the DNA. Of 55,000 to 80,000 clones listed, about four fifths are singletons. The specimen was peripheral blood. This receptor was taken from a woman between 65 and 79 years old with acute or convalescent COVID-19.

The CDR3: CASTGNTEAFF. CDR3 coding DNA: TGTGCCAGTACAGGGAACACTGAAGCTTTCTTT. This chain joins TRBV19 and TRBJ1-1, with D hard to call. Trimming removed 7 bases from V and 1 base from J, with 4 bases in between. Germline loops: CDR1 LNHDA, CDR2 SQIVND (reference sequence). The CDR3 consists of 11 residues.